This T cell receptor beta chain emerged from a study of blood T cell repertoires in COVID-19. Study-wide context: There were acute and convalescent COVID-19 samples, and they came from the United States, Italy and Spain. PBMCs, B-cell-depleted T cells, or T cells were the source of the cDNA or gDNA that made up the material.

Original data processing: Reference gene primer amplification yielded estimated nucleated cell counts. Measured with immunoSEQ multiplex PCR; TCRdb has only the in-frame clones, and not every one. V and J calls plus clone size are reproduced from that table; the DNA served to infer D and trimming. The sample comprises some 140,000 clones, roughly 85% of which are singletons, and roughly 3.5% rests with the top ten. Germline trimming cut 4 bases from V and 7 bases from J; bases unmatched to any gene: 11. CDR3 size: 16 residues. Germline V CDR1 and CDR2: SGHDT, YYEEEE. This clone was counted only a few times.

The clonotype was recovered from a man in his 60s with acute or convalescent COVID-19. This chain connects TRBV5-6 to TRBJ2-1; TRBD2 agrees at 10 bases. What was sequenced was peripheral blood. The CDR3 DNA follows: TGTGCCAGCAGCAGAGAAAGCGGGAGGGCCGGGAATGAGCAGTTCTTC. Its translation is CASSRESGRAGNEQFF.